One sample yielded the 30 T cell receptor beta chains listed below, sequenced in a study of OX40 agonist ivuxolimab in advanced cancers. Sequencing used immunoSEQ multiplex PCR; TCRdb keeps in-frame clones, though not all of them. This table holds about 77,000 clones, more than 70% found once. Sample: CD4+ or CD8+ T cells sorted from blood, taken in a trial of the OX40 agonist ivuxolimab. These receptors all come from an adult with an advanced solid tumor such as melanoma, head and neck, liver or kidney cancer.

The V and J genes are TRBV7-6 and TRBJ1-3; no firm D call. Germline V gene lookup returns CDR1 SGHVS and CDR2 FNYEAQ. This CDR3 is built from 15 residues. Trimming removed 5 bases from V and 0 bases from J, with 11 bases in between. CDR3 protein: CASSPSTVSGNTIYF. CDR3 bases: TGTGCCAGCAGCCCGAGTACGGTCTCTGGAAACACCATATATTTT.

The V and J genes are TRBV7-9 and TRBJ2-7; TRBD1 agrees at 8 bases. V gave up 9 bases and J gave up 0 bases; unmatched junction bases: 7. CDR1 is SEHNR and CDR2 is FQNEAQ in the germline V gene (reference sequence). This CDR3 comprises 14 residues. This CDR3 is CARNTGQASYEQYF. The CDR3 DNA reads TGTGCCAGGAATACGGGACAGGCCTCCTACGAGCAGTACTTC. The whole variable domain, remainder taken from reference TRBV7-9 and TRBJ2-7, is DTGVSQNPRHKITKRGQNVTFRCDPISEHNRLYWYRQTLGQGPEFLTYFQNEAQLEKSRLLSDRFSAERPKGSFSTLEIQRTEQGDSAMYLCARNTGQASYEQYFGPGTRLTVT.

The J gene is TRBJ2-3, the V gene TRBV10-1; unclear D gene. This CDR3 comprises 15 residues. Per germline, CDR1 WNHNN and CDR2 SYGVQD (reference sequence). V lost 1 base and J lost 2, with 10 bases in between. The DNA for the CDR3 is TGCGCCAGCAGTGAGTTCCTCGGAGCCACAGATACGCAGTATTTT. It translates to CASSEFLGATDTQYF.

The chain employs TRBV10-2 and TRBJ1-1; unclear D gene. The CDR3 spans 15 residues. Trimming cost V 3 bases and J 5 bases, with 16 bases left between them. Germline CDR1 reads WSHSY; CDR2 reads SAAADI. CDR3 region: CASSEREGRGTEAFF. Written as DNA, the CDR3 is TGCGCCAGCAGTGAAAGGGAAGGCCGGGGAACTGAAGCTTTCTTT.

The chain is built from TRBV5-1 and TRBJ2-2; 8 bases align to TRBD2. Per the germline V gene, CDR1 is SGHRS and CDR2 is YFSETQ. The CDR3 runs to 14 residues. The trim removed 4 bases at V and 6 bases at J, leaving 5 bases unmatched. In DNA, the CDR3 is TGCGCCAGCAGCAGGACTAGCCCCCCCGGGGAGCTGTTTTTT. Amino acids: CASSRTSPPGELFF.

The gene calls are TRBV18 and TRBJ1-1; D is undetermined. Germline V CDR1 and CDR2: KGHSH, LQKENI. The CDR3 spans 16 residues. The V and J ends lost 2 bases and 0 bases respectively, with 13 bases between them. As DNA, the CDR3 is TGTGCCAGCTCACCAGAGGCTGGCGGGTTGAACACTGAAGCTTTCTTT. It translates to CASSPEAGGLNTEAFF.

This clone appeared a single time. This rearrangement joins TRBV28 to TRBJ1-5, with 7 bases identical to TRBD1. The germline gives CDR1 MDHEN, CDR2 SYDVKM. Trimming took 7 bases from V and 6 from J; bases not matched to a gene: 3. The CDR3 spans 12 residues. The CDR3 spells CASTQGGQPQHF. CDR3 bases: TGTGCCAGCACCCAGGGGGGTCAGCCCCAGCATTTT.

CDR3 nucleotides: TGCAGCGTTCAGGGTAGTATGGATGGCTACACCTTC. Amino acids: CSVQGSMDGYTF. The chain joins TRBV29-1 to TRBJ1-2; a possible D gene is TRBD1 (5 bases). V was pared by 5 bases and J by 6 bases, with 13 bases between. Germline values: CDR1 SQVTM, CDR2 ANQGSEA. This CDR3 comprises 12 residues. The whole variable domain, filled in from reference TRBV29-1 and TRBJ1-2, reads SAVISQKPSRDICQRGTSLTIQCQVDSQVTMMFWYRQQPGQSLTLIATANQGSEATYESGFVIDKFPISRPNLTFSTLTVSNMSPEDSSIYLCSVQGSMDGYTFGSGTRLTVV.

This sequence joins TRBV28 and TRBJ2-1; TRBD1 might be the D (6 bases). Trimming stripped 5 bases from V and 5 bases from J, with 13 bases between. The CDR3 length is 14 residues. The germline CDR1 and CDR2 sequences are MDHEN and SYDVKM. The CDR3 reads CASSPTGGNNEQFF. As DNA, the CDR3 is TGTGCCAGCAGTCCCACTGGGGGCAACAATGAGCAGTTCTTC.

CDR3 sequence: CASSPWGGIQETQYF. As DNA, the CDR3 is TGTGCCAGCAGCCCGTGGGGAGGGATCCAAGAGACCCAGTACTTC. The chain recombines TRBV7-2 with TRBJ2-5; TRBD2 aligns across 7 bases. The CDR3 totals 15 residues. Looked up from germline, CDR1 is SGHTA and CDR2 is FQGNSA. Losses at the gene ends were 5 bases for V and 1 base for J; bases not matched to a gene: 7. Full variable domain (missing parts from reference TRBV7-2 and TRBJ2-5): GAGVSQSPSNKVTEKGKDVELRCDPISGHTALYWYRQSLGQGLEFLIYFQGNSAPDKSGLPSDRFSAERTGGSVSTLTIQRTQQEDSAVYLCASSPWGGIQETQYFGPGTRLLVL.

The genes are TRBV7-2 and TRBJ2-2, with D tentatively TRBD1 (6 bases). In germline, CDR1 is SGHTA, CDR2 FQGNSA. The CDR3 extends over 14 amino acids. Trimming left V 5 bases short and J 6 bases short, with 13 bases between. The CDR3 spells CASSKSQGAGELFF. The CDR3 region has the DNA TGTGCCAGCAGCAAATCACAGGGAGCCGGGGAGCTGTTTTTT.

The chain combines TRBV28 with TRBJ1-4; TRBD1 matches 7 bases. Germline lookup yields CDR1 MDHEN and CDR2 SYDVKM. Trimming cost V 7 bases and J 4 bases; bases outside gene matches: 9. The CDR3 consists of 15 residues. In DNA form, the CDR3 reads TGTGCCAGCAAACGGCGGACAGGTTATAATGAAAAACTGTTTTTT. Residues: CASKRRTGYNEKLFF.

The J gene is TRBJ1-2, the V gene TRBV5-1; 9 bases fit TRBD1. This CDR3 has 14 residues. Germline values: CDR1 SGHRS, CDR2 YFSETQ. The V gene end was trimmed by 4 bases and the J gene end by 7 bases; junction bases not matched to a gene: 8. In DNA form, the CDR3 reads TGCGCCAGCAGCGCCGGGACAGGGAGAACTGGCTACACCTTC. Its translation is CASSAGTGRTGYTF.

V gene TRBV5-4 combines with J gene TRBJ2-1; TRBD2 matches at 10 bases. This CDR3 contains 15 residues. Germline V gives CDR1 SGHNT, CDR2 YYREEE (reference sequence). V lost 4 bases and J lost 6; bases outside the gene matches: 7. CDR3: CASSRSGRAPNEQFF. CDR3 nucleotides: TGTGCCAGCAGCCGGAGCGGGAGGGCCCCCAATGAGCAGTTCTTC.

The chain is built from TRBV6-5 and TRBJ1-1; no reliable D call. From germline, CDR1 is MNHEY and CDR2 SVGAGI. The length of the CDR3 is 12 residues. V shed 4 bases and J shed 7 bases, with 10 bases lying between them. Written as DNA, the CDR3 is TGTGCCAGCAGTTCCTCAAGATTTGAAGCTTTCTTT. Its protein product is CASSSSRFEAFF.

The chain links TRBV9 to TRBJ1-3, with D unresolved. This CDR3 comprises 16 residues. The germline V gene encodes CDR1 SGDLS and CDR2 YYNGEE. Trimming stripped 2 bases from V and 0 bases from J, with 12 bases between. CDR3 residues: CASSVGGIYSGNTIYF. The CDR3 bases are TGTGCCAGCAGCGTGGGCGGCATCTACTCTGGAAACACCATATATTTT.

This chain joins TRBV7-9 and TRBJ1-3; no clear D gene. From germline, CDR1 is SEHNR and CDR2 FQNEAQ (reference sequence). This CDR3 is 14 amino acids long. The V and J ends lost 4 bases and 2 bases respectively, with 9 bases between them. The CDR3 DNA sequence: TGTGCCAGCAGCTCCCCCGCGGCTGGAAACACCATATATTTT. Translation gives CASSSPAAGNTIYF. Variable domain in full (rest from reference TRBV7-9 and TRBJ1-3): DTGVSQNPRHKITKRGQNVTFRCDPISEHNRLYWYRQTLGQGPEFLTYFQNEAQLEKSRLLSDRFSAERPKGSFSTLEIQRTEQGDSAMYLCASSSPAAGNTIYFGEGSWLTVV.

This clone appeared once. The V gene is TRBV7-6, the J gene TRBJ1-1; 12 nucleotides match TRBD1. The V gene's germline CDR1 is SGHVS and CDR2 FNYEAQ. This CDR3 comprises 16 residues. Losses at the gene ends were 1 base for V and 6 bases for J; bases not matched to a gene: 6. In DNA, the CDR3 is TGTGCCAGCAGCTTAGATGGGACAGGGGGCGCCGCTGAAGCTTTCTTT. Its protein product is CASSLDGTGGAAEAFF.

The CDR3 sequence is CASRPYGQRSSEQYF. The CDR3 DNA sequence: TGTGCAAGTCGCCCATACGGACAGAGGTCTTCCGAGCAGTACTTC. This chain joins TRBV12-2 and TRBJ2-7; the D segment call TRBD1 is taken from the table without a DNA check. TRBV12-2 is tagged as a pseudogene. This CDR3 contains 15 residues.

This chain joins TRBV7-9 and TRBJ1-2, with D unresolved. The CDR3 has 14 amino acids. The germline V gene has CDR1 SEHNR and CDR2 FQNEAQ (reference sequence). The germline V and J ends were trimmed by 5 bases and 4 bases, with 14 bases remaining between them. The CDR3 nucleotides are TGTGCCAGCAGCCCTCGAAGTGACTCCTATGGCTACACCTTC. Its translation: CASSPRSDSYGYTF.

The chain has TRBV11-2 and TRBJ2-3, with no clear D. Germline CDR1 is SGHAT and CDR2 is FQNNGV. Trimming cost V 1 base and J 3 bases, with 14 bases left between them. The CDR3 is made up of 16 amino acids. CDR3 nucleotides: TGTGCCAGCAGCTTAGCCGGGCCGCGGCTGACAGATACGCAGTATTTT. This gives the protein CASSLAGPRLTDTQYF.

The genes are TRBV4-3 and TRBJ2-5, with 10 bases aligning to TRBD2. CDR1 LGHNA and CDR2 YSLEER come from the germline V gene. Losses at the gene ends were 3 bases for V and 5 bases for J; bases not matched to a gene: 9. The CDR3 has 16 residues. The CDR3 sequence is CASSQYKREGRETQYF. CDR3 coding DNA: TGCGCCAGCAGCCAGTACAAGCGGGAGGGCCGGGAGACCCAGTACTTC.

The chain joins TRBV5-4 to TRBJ2-3; D call uncertain. CDR1 is SGHNT and CDR2 is YYREEE in the germline V gene (reference sequence). The V and J ends lost 1 base and 4 bases respectively, with 4 bases between them. This CDR3 is 12 amino acids long. The CDR3 nucleotides read TGTGCCAGCAGCTTGTACGCAGATACGCAGTATTTT. Protein product: CASSLYADTQYF.

This clone showed up just once. The V gene is TRBV19, the J gene TRBJ2-2, with a possible D match to TRBD2 (6 bases). Germline CDR1 LNHDA, CDR2 SQIVND (reference sequence). The CDR3 is 14 residues long. V was cut by 8 bases and J by 5 bases, with 15 bases left in between. CDR3 coding DNA: TGTGCCAGTGAGGGAGGAGCTTTGACCGGGGAGCTGTTTTTT. It codes for CASEGGALTGELFF. Supplemented by reference TRBV19 and TRBJ2-2, the full variable domain reads DGGITQSPKYLFRKEGQNVTLSCEQNLNHDAMYWYRQDPGQGLRLIYYSQIVNDFQKGDIAEGYSVSREKKESFPLTVTSAQKNPTAFYLCASEGGALTGELFFGEGSRLTVL.

This chain uses TRBV5-4 with TRBJ1-2; 7 bases map to TRBD1. Trimming took 4 bases from V and 4 from J; bases not matched to a gene: 4. The CDR3 spans 13 residues. Germline lookup yields CDR1 SGHNT and CDR2 YYREEE (reference sequence). For the CDR3, the DNA is TGTGCCAGCAGCCGGGGACAGACCTATGGCTACACCTTC. This encodes CASSRGQTYGYTF. The entire variable domain, with the rest obtained from reference TRBV5-4 and TRBJ1-2, is as follows: ETGVTQSPTHLIKTRGQQVTLRCSSQSGHNTVSWYQQALGQGPQFIFQYYREEENGRGNFPPRFSGLQFPNYSSELNVNALELDDSALYLCASSRGQTYGYTFGSGTRLTVV.

The chain joins TRBV27 to TRBJ2-7; D gene unclear. Trimming shortened V by 5 bases and J by 6 bases, and 17 bases separated the two germline ends. There are 14 residues in the CDR3. Germline lookup yields CDR1 MNHEY and CDR2 SMNVEV (reference sequence). The CDR3, as DNA: TGTGCCAGCAGTACTTGGGAAGGGTCTCGCGAGCAGTACTTC. Its translation: CASSTWEGSREQYF.

This chain connects TRBV11-2 to TRBJ2-7; D not resolved. Trimming removed 7 bases at V and 1 base at J, with 14 bases between. This CDR3 region has 14 residues. The germline gives CDR1 SGHAT, CDR2 FQNNGV. The CDR3 spells CASTSRVGSYEQYF. The DNA for the CDR3 is TGTGCCAGCACCTCCCGGGTGGGGTCCTACGAGCAGTACTTC. Full variable domain (outside the CDR3, taken from reference TRBV11-2 and TRBJ2-7): EAGVAQSPRYKIIEKRQSVAFWCNPISGHATLYWYQQILGQGPKLLIQFQNNGVVDDSQLPKDRFSAERLKGVDSTLKIQPAKLEDSAVYLCASTSRVGSYEQYFGPGTRLTVT.

This clone has only a few counts. The V call is TRBV7-2, the J call TRBJ1-1, with a weak D call TRBD1 (5 bases). Germline assignment: CDR1 SGHTA and CDR2 FQGNSA. Trimming took 5 bases from V and 4 from J, leaving 17 bases between them. The length of the CDR3 is 15 residues. This chain's CDR3 is CASSPRQREATEAFF. The CDR3 DNA sequence: TGTGCCAGCAGCCCCAGACAGAGGGAGGCCACTGAAGCTTTCTTT.

The J gene is TRBJ2-1, the V gene TRBV2; 9 nucleotides align to TRBD2. CDR3 length equals 15 residues. Trimming took 2 bases from V and 2 from J; bases not matched to a gene: 1. Germline V gene sequence: CDR1 SNHLY, CDR2 FYNNEI. CDR3 in DNA: TGTGCCAGCAGTGAACGCGGGGGGGCCTACAATGAGCAGTTCTTC. This codes for CASSERGGAYNEQFF. The full variable domain, rest sourced from reference TRBV2 and TRBJ2-1, is EPEVTQTPSHQVTQMGQEVILRCVPISNHLYFYWYRQILGQKVEFLVSFYNNEISEKSEIFDDQFSVERPDGSNFTLKIRSTKLEDSAMYFCASSERGGAYNEQFFGPGTRLTVL.

Turning to this clone: Its ends do not fully match the called genes, so a read error is possible. Other DNA sequences in the same sample also yield this CDR3. The chain couples TRBV5-6 to TRBJ1-1; TRBD1 matches at 8 bases. The CDR3 totals 16 residues. The germline CDR1 and CDR2 sequences are SGHDT and YYEEEE. The CDR3 here is CASSSLDRARGTEAFF. The DNA for the CDR3 is TGTGCCAGCAGCTCACTGGACAGGGCAAGGGGCACTGAAGCCTTCTTT. Together with reference TRBV5-6 and TRBJ1-1, the CDR3 gives the full variable domain: DAGVTQSPTHLIKTRGQQVTLRCSPKSGHDTVSWYQQALGQGPQFIFQYYEEEERQRGNFPDRFSGHQFPNYSSELNVNALLLGDSALYLCASSSLDRARGTEAFFGQGTRLTVV.